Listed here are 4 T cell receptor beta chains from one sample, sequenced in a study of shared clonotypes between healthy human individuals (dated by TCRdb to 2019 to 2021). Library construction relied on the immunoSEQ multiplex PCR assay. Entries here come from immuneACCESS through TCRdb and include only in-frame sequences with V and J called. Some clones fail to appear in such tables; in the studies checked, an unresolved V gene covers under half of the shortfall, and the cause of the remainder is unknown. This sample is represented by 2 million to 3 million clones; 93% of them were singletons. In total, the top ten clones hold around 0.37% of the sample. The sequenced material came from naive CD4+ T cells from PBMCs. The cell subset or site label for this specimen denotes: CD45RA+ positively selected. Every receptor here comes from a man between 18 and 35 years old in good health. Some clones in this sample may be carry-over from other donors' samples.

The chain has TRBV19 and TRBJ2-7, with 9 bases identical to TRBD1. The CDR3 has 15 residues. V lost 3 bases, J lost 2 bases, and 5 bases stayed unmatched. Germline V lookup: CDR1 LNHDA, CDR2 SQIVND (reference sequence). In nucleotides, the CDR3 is TGTGCCAGTAGTATTGTGACAGGGGGGGCCTACGAGCAGTACTTC. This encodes CASSIVTGGAYEQYF.

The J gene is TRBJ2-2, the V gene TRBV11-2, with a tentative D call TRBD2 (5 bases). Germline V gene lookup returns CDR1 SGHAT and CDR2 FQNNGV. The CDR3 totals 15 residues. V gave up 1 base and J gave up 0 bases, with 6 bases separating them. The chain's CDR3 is CASSLGLSNTGELFF. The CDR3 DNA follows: TGTGCCAGCAGCTTAGGACTATCGAACACCGGGGAGCTGTTTTTT. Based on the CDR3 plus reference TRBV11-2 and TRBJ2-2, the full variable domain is EAGVAQSPRYKIIEKRQSVAFWCNPISGHATLYWYQQILGQGPKLLIQFQNNGVVDDSQLPKDRFSAERLKGVDSTLKIQPAKLEDSAVYLCASSLGLSNTGELFFGEGSRLTVL.

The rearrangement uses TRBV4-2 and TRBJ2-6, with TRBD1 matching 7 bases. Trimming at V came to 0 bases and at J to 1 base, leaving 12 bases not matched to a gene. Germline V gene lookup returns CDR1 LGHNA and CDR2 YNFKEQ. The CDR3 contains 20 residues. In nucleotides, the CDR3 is TGTGCCAGCAGCCAAGATGGGCCAGGGGGAGTTTTTTCTGGGGCCAACGTCCTGACTTTC. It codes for CASSQDGPGGVFSGANVLTF.

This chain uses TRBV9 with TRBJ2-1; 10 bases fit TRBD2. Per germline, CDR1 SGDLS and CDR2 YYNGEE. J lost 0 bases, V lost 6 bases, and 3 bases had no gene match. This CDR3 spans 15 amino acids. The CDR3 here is CASTLAGDSYNEQFF. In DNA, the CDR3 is TGTGCCAGCACCCTAGCGGGAGACTCCTACAATGAGCAGTTCTTC.